The clone carrying this TCR beta chain was seen at least ten times. Its antigen is not identified. These data belong to a study of blood T cells in healthy people across ages. Study observations and caveats: Higher diversity and more naive CD4+ cells were features of long-lived donors, compared to aged donors.

Germline V gene data show CDR1 as LNHNV and CDR2 as YYDKDF (reference sequence). V lost 1 base to trimming and J lost 5 bases, with 14 bases between them. The CDR3 runs to 15 residues. With a J-beta primer mix and a sample-barcoded 5' primer, a second PCR ran 7 to 11 cycles. TCRdb analysed the 5' RACE reads with MiXCR anew, one entry per CDR3 protein. The data hold around 1.7 million distinct CDR3 sequences, with over 25% observed a single time. This chain links TRBV15 with TRBJ2-5; D is tentatively TRBD1 or TRBD2 (5 bases each). Input material: blood. This TCR derives from a young woman in good health. CDR3 DNA sequence: TGTGCCACCAGCAGAGGGGAGCCACGGGGCGAGACCCAGTACTTC. Its protein product is CATSRGEPRGETQYF.